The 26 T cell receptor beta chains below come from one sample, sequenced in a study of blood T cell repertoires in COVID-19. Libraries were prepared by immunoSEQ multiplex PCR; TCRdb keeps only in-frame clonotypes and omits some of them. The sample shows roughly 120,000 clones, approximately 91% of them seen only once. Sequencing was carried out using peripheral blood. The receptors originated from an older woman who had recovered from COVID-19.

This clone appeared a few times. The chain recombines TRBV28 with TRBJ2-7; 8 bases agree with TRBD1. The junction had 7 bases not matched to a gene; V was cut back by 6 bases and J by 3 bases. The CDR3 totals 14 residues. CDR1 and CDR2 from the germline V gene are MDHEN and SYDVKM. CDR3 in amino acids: CASREPGQVYEQYF. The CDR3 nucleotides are TGTGCCAGCAGGGAACCGGGACAGGTCTACGAGCAGTACTTC.

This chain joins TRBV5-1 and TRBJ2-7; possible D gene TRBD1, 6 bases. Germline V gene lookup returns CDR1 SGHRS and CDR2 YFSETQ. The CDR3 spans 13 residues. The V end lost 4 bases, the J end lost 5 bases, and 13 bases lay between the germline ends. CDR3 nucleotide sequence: TGCGCCAGCAGCCTCCTGGACAGTGACGAGCAGTACTTC. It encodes CASSLLDSDEQYF.

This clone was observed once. CDR3 coding DNA: TGTGCCAGCAGCCGGACTAGCGGGAGGGAAGATACGCAGTATTTT. Translated, it gives CASSRTSGREDTQYF. The V gene is TRBV7-9, the J gene TRBJ2-3; 15 bases are a match to TRBD2. CDR1 and CDR2 (germline): SEHNR, FQNEAQ (reference sequence). This CDR3 is 15 amino acids long. With 5 bases clipped from V and 5 bases from J, the junction kept 2 bases outside the gene matches.

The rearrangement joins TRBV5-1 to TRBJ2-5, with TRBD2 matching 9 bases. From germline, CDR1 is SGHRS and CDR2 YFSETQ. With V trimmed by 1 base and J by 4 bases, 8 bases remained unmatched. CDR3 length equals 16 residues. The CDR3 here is CASSLRVAGAGETQYF. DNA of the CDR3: TGCGCCAGCAGCTTGAGGGTAGCGGGGGCAGGAGAGACCCAGTACTTC.

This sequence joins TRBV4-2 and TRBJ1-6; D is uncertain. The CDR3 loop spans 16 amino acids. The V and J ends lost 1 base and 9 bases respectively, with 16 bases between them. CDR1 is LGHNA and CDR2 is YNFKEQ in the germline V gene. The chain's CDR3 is CASSQVAGEEGSPLHF. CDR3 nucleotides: TGTGCCAGCAGCCAAGTGGCCGGGGAGGAGGGTTCACCCCTCCACTTT.

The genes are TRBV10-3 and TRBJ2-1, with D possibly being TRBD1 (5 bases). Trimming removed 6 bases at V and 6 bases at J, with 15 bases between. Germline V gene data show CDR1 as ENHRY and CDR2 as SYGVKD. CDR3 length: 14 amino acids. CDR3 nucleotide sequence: TGTGCCATCAGGACCCAGCGCCAGGGCAATGAGCAGTTCTTC. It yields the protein CAIRTQRQGNEQFF.

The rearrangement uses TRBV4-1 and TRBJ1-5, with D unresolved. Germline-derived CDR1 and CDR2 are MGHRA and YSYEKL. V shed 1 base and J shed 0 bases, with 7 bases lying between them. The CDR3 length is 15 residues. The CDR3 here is CASSQGWLSNQPQHF. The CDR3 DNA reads TGCGCCAGCAGCCAAGGATGGCTTAGCAATCAGCCCCAGCATTTT.

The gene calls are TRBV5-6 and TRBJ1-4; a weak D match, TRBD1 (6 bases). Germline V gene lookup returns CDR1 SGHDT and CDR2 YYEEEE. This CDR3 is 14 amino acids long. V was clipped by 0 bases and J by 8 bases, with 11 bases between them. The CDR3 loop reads CASSLAGGGEKLFF. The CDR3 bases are TGTGCCAGCAGCTTGGCGGGGGGCGGGGAAAAACTGTTTTTT.

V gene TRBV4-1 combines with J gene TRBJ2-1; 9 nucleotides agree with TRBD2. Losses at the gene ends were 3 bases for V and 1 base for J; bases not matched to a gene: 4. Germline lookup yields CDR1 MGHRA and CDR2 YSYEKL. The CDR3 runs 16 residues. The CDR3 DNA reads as TGCGCCAGCAGCCACGGCGGGAGGGCGTCCTACAATGAGCAGTTCTTC. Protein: CASSHGGRASYNEQFF.

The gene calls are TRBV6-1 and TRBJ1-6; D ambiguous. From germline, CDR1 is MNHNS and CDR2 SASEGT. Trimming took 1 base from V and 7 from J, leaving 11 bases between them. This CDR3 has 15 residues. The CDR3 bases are TGTGCCAGCAGTGAAGTCGGAGGGCTCAATTCACCCCTCCACTTT. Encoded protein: CASSEVGGLNSPLHF.

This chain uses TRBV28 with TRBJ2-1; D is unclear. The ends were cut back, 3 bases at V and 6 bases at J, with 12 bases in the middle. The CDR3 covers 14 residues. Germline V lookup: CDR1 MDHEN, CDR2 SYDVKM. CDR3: CASSFRVSGNEQFF. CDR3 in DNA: TGTGCCAGCAGTTTTCGGGTGTCGGGCAATGAGCAGTTCTTC.

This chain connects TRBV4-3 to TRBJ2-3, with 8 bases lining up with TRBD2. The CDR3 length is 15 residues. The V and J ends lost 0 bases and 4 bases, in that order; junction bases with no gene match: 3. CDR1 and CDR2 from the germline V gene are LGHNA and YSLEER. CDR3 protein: CASSQEGRGADTQYF. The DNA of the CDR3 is TGCGCCAGCAGCCAAGAGGGGCGGGGGGCAGATACGCAGTATTTT.

The CDR3 spells CASSRLAGGPDNEQFF. DNA for the CDR3: TGCGCCAGCAGCCGGCTAGCGGGGGGGCCGGACAATGAGCAGTTCTTC. The chain joins TRBV5-1 to TRBJ2-1; 12 bases fit TRBD2. This CDR3 has 16 amino acids. The ends lost 4 bases at V and 5 bases at J; junction bases unmatched: 7. The germline V gene encodes CDR1 SGHRS and CDR2 YFSETQ.

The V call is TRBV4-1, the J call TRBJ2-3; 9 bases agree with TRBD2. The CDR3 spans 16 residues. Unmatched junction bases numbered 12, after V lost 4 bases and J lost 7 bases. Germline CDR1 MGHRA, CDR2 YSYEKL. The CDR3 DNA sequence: TGCGCCAGCAGCCCGTCAGGCGGGGGGGCGAAAAATACGCAGTATTTT. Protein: CASSPSGGGAKNTQYF.

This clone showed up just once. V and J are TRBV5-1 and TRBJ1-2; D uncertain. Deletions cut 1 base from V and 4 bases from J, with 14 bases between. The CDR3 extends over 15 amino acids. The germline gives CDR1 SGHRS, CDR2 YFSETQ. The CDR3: CASSLFFEGAYGYTF. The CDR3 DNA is TGCGCCAGCAGCTTGTTTTTTGAGGGCGCCTATGGCTACACCTTC.

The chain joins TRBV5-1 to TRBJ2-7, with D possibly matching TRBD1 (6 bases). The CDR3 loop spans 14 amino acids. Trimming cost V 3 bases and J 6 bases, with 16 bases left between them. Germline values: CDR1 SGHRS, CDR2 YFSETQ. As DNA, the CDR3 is TGCGCCAGCAGCTCAATGACAGGTGCGGCCGAGCAGTACTTC. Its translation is CASSSMTGAAEQYF.

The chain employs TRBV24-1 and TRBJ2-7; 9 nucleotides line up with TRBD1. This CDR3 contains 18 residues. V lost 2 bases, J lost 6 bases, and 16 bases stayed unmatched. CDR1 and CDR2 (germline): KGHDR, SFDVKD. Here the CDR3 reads CATSDSAGTGFKRGEQYF. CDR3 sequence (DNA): TGTGCCACCAGTGATTCCGCCGGGACAGGGTTTAAAAGGGGCGAGCAGTACTTC.

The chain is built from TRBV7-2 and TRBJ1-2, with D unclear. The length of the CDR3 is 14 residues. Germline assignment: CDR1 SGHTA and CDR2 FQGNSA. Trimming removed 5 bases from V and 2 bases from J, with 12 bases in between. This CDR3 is CASSERGYNYGYTF. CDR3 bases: TGTGCCAGCAGCGAACGCGGGTACAACTATGGCTACACCTTC.

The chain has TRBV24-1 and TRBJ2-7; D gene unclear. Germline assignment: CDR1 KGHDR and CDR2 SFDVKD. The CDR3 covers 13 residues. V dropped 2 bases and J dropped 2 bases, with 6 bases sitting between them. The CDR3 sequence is CATSDSATYEQYF. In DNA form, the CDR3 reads TGTGCCACCAGTGATTCTGCGACCTACGAGCAGTACTTC.

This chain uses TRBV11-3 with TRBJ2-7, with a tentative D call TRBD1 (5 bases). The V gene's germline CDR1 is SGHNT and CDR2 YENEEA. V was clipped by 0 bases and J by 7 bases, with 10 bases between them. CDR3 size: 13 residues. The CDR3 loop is CASSLDGAREQYF. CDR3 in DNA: TGTGCCAGCAGCTTAGATGGGGCGAGAGAGCAGTACTTC.

The CDR3 DNA reads as TGTGCCAGCAGTTTATATAGCGGTGTCACCGGGGAGCTGTTTTTT. It codes for CASSLYSGVTGELFF. The genes are TRBV27 and TRBJ2-2; D may be TRBD2 (6 bases). Germline V gives CDR1 MNHEY, CDR2 SMNVEV (reference sequence). Trimming pared 1 base from V and 4 bases from J, leaving 10 bases between. This CDR3 comprises 15 residues.

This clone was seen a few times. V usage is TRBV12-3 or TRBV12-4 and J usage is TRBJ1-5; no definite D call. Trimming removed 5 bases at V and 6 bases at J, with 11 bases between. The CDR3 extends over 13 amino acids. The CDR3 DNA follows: TGTGCCAGCAGTATGTCGTGGAGTCAGCCCCAGCATTTT. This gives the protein CASSMSWSQPQHF.

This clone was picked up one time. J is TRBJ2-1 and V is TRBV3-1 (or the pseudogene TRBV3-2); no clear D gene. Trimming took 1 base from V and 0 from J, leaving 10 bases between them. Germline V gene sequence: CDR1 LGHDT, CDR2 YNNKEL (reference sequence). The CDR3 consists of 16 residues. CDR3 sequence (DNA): TGTGCCAGCAGCCAAGCGGGTAAAAGCTCCTACAATGAGCAGTTCTTC. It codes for CASSQAGKSSYNEQFF.

CDR3 DNA: TGTGCCAGCAGCTGGGGACTCGCGGGGGGGGCAGATACGCAGTATTTT. This codes for CASSWGLAGGADTQYF. The chain employs TRBV5-6 and TRBJ2-3; 9 nucleotides line up with TRBD2. Germline assignment: CDR1 SGHDT and CDR2 YYEEEE. This CDR3 comprises 16 residues. The V gene end was trimmed by 3 bases and the J gene end by 4 bases; junction bases not matched to a gene: 9.

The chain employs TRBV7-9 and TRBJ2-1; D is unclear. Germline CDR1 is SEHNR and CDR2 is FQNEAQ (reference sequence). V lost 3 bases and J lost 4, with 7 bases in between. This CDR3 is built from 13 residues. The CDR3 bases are TGTGCCAGCAGCTTGGGCCTGTACAATGAGCAGTTCTTC. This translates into CASSLGLYNEQFF. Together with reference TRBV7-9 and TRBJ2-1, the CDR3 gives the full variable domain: DTGVSQNPRHKITKRGQNVTFRCDPISEHNRLYWYRQTLGQGPEFLTYFQNEAQLEKSRLLSDRFSAERPKGSFSTLEIQRTEQGDSAMYLCASSLGLYNEQFFGPGTRLTVL.

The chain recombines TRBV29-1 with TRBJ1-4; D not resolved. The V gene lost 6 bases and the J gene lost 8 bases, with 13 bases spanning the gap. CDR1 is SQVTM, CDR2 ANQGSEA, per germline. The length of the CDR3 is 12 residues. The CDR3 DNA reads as TGCAGCGTAGGGAGGATAGGAGAAAAACTGTTTTTT. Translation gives CSVGRIGEKLFF.